The rows below give T cell receptor beta chains drawn from one sample of a study of a mutant IDH1 vaccine in newly diagnosed glioma. TCRdb keeps only in-frame clones here, not all; method: immunoSEQ multiplex PCR. In the table there are about 52,000 clones, around 80% of which are singletons. Their cognate antigens are unknown. The sequencing here drew on PBMCs, taken from a glioma patient whose treatment included an IDH1 peptide vaccine. These receptors originate from a woman aged 40 to 55 with glioma. Some clones in this sample may be carry-over from other donors' samples. The CDR3 runs from the conserved cysteine through the conserved F or W. A D gene is named only where the DNA matches it firmly. Clone size is stated in some rows and not others, as once, few, many or a class when expanded.

TGTGCCAGCAGCCACGGACAGGGGGGGTCCTACGAGCAGTACTTC	CASSHGQGGSYEQYF	TRBD1	TRBV5-6	TRBJ2-7	NA
TGCGCCACGCTAATAGCGGGAGGAAGGGGAGCCTTGGAGCTGTTTTTT	CATLIAGGRGALELFF	TRBD2	TRBV10-3	TRBJ2-2	NA
TGTGCCAGTAGATCCGGGCTCGAGCAAGAGACCCAGTACTTC	CASRSGLEQETQYF	NA	TRBV19	TRBJ2-5	NA
TGCGCCAGCAGCCTCACCGGGGGCGAGCAGTACTTC	CASSLTGGEQYF	NA	TRBV5-1	TRBJ2-7	NA
TGTGCCAGCAGCTTAAGCCAGGGAAGAAAGAACACTGAAGCTTTCTTT	CASSLSQGRKNTEAFF	NA	TRBV7-9	TRBJ1-1	NA
TGTGCCAGCAGTTTATCGAGGGGGAATCAGCCCCAGCATTTT	CASSLSRGNQPQHF	NA	TRBV27	TRBJ1-5	few
TGTGCCAGCAGTTACCCCGGGACCGATACGCAGTATTTT	CASSYPGTDTQYF	NA	TRBV6-5	TRBJ2-3	once
TGCGCCAGCAGCTCAAACTACGGAAACACCATATATTTT	CASSSNYGNTIYF	NA	TRBV4-1	TRBJ1-3	NA
TGTGCCACCAAGAGGGAAAAACTGTTTTTT	CATKREKLFF	NA	TRBV6-1	TRBJ1-4	NA
TGCGCCAGCCTCCCCCCAGGGGGACTGGCAGCGGAGACCTACGAGCAGTACTTC	CASLPPGGLAAETYEQYF	NA	TRBV5-1	TRBJ2-7	NA
TGCAGCGTTGATACTGGGAGGGAAGGCTACACCTTC	CSVDTGREGYTF	NA	TRBV29-1	TRBJ1-2	NA
TGTGCCAGCAGCTTAGCCAAGAGGCTATACAATTCACCCCTCCACTTT	CASSLAKRLYNSPLHF	NA	TRBV7-2	TRBJ1-6	NA
TGTGCCAGCACCCCCTCGGGCTCCCGCTACGAGCAGTACTTC	CASTPSGSRYEQYF	NA	TRBV6-5	TRBJ2-7	NA
TGTGCCAGCAGTGCGCCAGACGGAGGATATGGCTACACCTTC	CASSAPDGGYGYTF	NA	TRBV2	TRBJ1-2	NA
TGCAGCGTTGATGGGCTAGCAGGCTCCTACGAGCAGTACTTC	CSVDGLAGSYEQYF	NA	TRBV29-1	TRBJ2-7	NA
TGTGCCAGCAGCTTCATCGACAGGGGGCTTGAAGCTTTCTTT	CASSFIDRGLEAFF	TRBD1	TRBV7-9	TRBJ1-1	NA
TGCGCCAGCAGCCCCACCGGGACGGCCCCAGATACGCAGTATTTT	CASSPTGTAPDTQYF	NA	TRBV5-1	TRBJ2-3	NA
TGTGCCAGCGGGGGGGATTTTAATTCACCCCTCCACTTT	CASGGDFNSPLHF	NA	TRBV6-1	TRBJ1-6	NA
TGTGCCAGCAGTGAACTGTTCTACGAGCAGTACTTC	CASSELFYEQYF	NA	TRBV2	TRBJ2-7	NA
TGCAGTGTCCTTCGCACAGATACGCAGTATTTT	CSVLRTDTQYF	NA	TRBV20-1	TRBJ2-3	NA
TGTGCCAGCAGCCCTCTGGGCGAGCAGTACTTC	CASSPLGEQYF	NA	TRBV5-6	TRBJ2-7	NA
TGTGCCAGTAGTAGTAAAGGACAGGGAAACTATGGCTACACCTTC	CASSSKGQGNYGYTF	TRBD1	TRBV19	TRBJ1-2	NA
TGTGCCAGCAGCTTATCTTACAGGGCGCAAGGCTATGGCTACACCTTC	CASSLSYRAQGYGYTF	NA	TRBV7-2	TRBJ1-2	few
TGTGCCAGCAGTGATTTGGGGGAGTCGTCGTACTTC	CASSDLGESSYF	NA	TRBV2	TRBJ2-7	once
TGTGCCTGGAGTGGGGGGGGGTTTCGGACACTTAACACTGAAGCTTTCTTT	CAWSGGGFRTLNTEAFF	NA	TRBV30	TRBJ1-1	few
TGTGCCAGCCGCCTTCTGGGGGGCGCCCAAGAGACCCAGTACTTC	CASRLLGGAQETQYF	NA	TRBV27	TRBJ2-5	once
TGTGCCAGCAGCAATGCCGGGACAACCGCGAACTATGGCTACACCTTC	CASSNAGTTANYGYTF	NA	TRBV4-2	TRBJ1-2	once
TGTGCCAGCAGTGACAGGGCGAATCAGCCCCAGCATTTT	CASSDRANQPQHF	NA	TRBV6-1	TRBJ1-5	few
TGTGCCAGTATGACGACAAACGGCAAAAACATTCAGTACTTC	CASMTTNGKNIQYF	NA	TRBV19	TRBJ2-4	NA
TGTGCCAGCAGCTTAAAAGTGTCTGGGGCCAACGTCCTGACTTTC	CASSLKVSGANVLTF	NA	TRBV7-9	TRBJ2-6	NA
TGCGCCAGCAGCCCCCAACAGGGTTGGTATGGCTACACCTTC	CASSPQQGWYGYTF	NA	TRBV5-1	TRBJ1-2	NA
TGTGCCAGCACCCTGGACAGGAGAAGCTATGGCTACACCTTC	CASTLDRRSYGYTF	TRBD1	TRBV7-8	TRBJ1-2	NA
TGCGCCAGCAGCTCAGCGGGGGGGGGCACAGATACGCAGTATTTT	CASSSAGGGTDTQYF	TRBD2	TRBV5-1	TRBJ2-3	NA
TGTGCCAGCAGCCAATGGGAGAATTTGGGGGCGTCGGGCTACACCTTC	CASSQWENLGASGYTF	NA	TRBV7-2	TRBJ1-2	once
TGCGCCAGCAGCGACACTAGCAACGGCGATACGCAGTATTTT	CASSDTSNGDTQYF	NA	TRBV5-1	TRBJ2-3	NA
TGCGCCAGCAGCGAACTCGGGGGGGACACTGAAGCTTTCTTT	CASSELGGDTEAFF	NA	TRBV5-1	TRBJ1-1	NA
TGCAGCGTCAGTCTCTCTGGAAACACCATATATTTT	CSVSLSGNTIYF	NA	TRBV29-1	TRBJ1-3	NA